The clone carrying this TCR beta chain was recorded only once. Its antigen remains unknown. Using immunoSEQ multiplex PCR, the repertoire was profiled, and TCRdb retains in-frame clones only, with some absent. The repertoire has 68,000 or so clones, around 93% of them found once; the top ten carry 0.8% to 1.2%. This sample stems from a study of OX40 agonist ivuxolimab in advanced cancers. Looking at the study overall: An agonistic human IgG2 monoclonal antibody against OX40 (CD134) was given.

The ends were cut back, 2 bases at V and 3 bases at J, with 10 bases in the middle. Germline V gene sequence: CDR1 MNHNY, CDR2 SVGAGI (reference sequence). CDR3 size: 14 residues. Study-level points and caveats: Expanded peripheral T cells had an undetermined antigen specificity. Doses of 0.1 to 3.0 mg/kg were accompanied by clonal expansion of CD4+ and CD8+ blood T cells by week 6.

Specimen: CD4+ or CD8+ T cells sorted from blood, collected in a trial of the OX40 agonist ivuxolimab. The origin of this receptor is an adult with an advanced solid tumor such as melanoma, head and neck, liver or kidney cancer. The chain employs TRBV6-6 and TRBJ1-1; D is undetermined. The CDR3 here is CASSYPRKDTEAFF. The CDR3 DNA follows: TGTGCCAGCAGTTACCCAAGAAAGGACACTGAAGCTTTCTTT.